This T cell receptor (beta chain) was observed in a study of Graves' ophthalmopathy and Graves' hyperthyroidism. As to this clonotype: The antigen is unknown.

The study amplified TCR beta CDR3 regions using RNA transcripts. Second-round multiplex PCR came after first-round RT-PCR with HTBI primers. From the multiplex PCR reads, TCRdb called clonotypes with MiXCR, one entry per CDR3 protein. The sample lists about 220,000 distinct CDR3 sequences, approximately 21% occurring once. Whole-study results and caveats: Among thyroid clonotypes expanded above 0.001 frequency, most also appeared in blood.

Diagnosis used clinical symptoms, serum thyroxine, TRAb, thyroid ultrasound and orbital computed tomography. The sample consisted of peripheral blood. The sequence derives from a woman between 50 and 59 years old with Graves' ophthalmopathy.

The chain's CDR3 is CASNPLQTRWNTEAFF. CDR3 sequence (DNA): TGTGCCAGCAATCCACTCCAGACCCGATGGAACACTGAAGCTTTCTTT. The J gene is TRBJ1-1, the V gene TRBV6-1; the D is unclear. This CDR3 has 16 amino acids. Germline-derived CDR1 and CDR2 are MNHNS and SASEGT. Trimming removed 7 bases from V and 1 base from J, with 19 bases in between.